Below are 30 T cell receptor beta chains sequenced from a single sample in a study of blood T cell repertoires in COVID-19. Only in-frame clones appear in the TCRdb table, and some are missing; sequencing was by immunoSEQ multiplex PCR. The table has some 150,000 clones, about 85% seen once. What was sequenced was peripheral blood. The receptors originated from a human donor in a cohort sampled during active COVID-19.

As for this clone: Other DNA sequences in the sample encode the same CDR3. The chain links TRBV28 to TRBJ2-5; D is undetermined. The CDR3 is 11 residues long. The V gene's germline CDR1 is MDHEN and CDR2 SYDVKM. Trimming shortened V by 3 bases and J by 5 bases, and 4 bases separated the two germline ends. CDR3 DNA: TGTGCCAGCAGTTTGAGGGAGACCCAGTACTTC. Translation: CASSLRETQYF. The variable domain in full, completed from reference TRBV28 and TRBJ2-5, reads DVKVTQSSRYLVKRTGEKVFLECVQDMDHENMFWYRQDPGLGLRLIYFSYDVKMKEKGDIPEGYSVSREKKERFSLILESASTNQTSMYLCASSLRETQYFGPGTRLLVL.

Of note for this clone: In the same sample, other DNA sequences code for this CDR3. The rearrangement links TRBV11-1 to TRBJ1-6; unclear D gene. Germline V gives CDR1 SGHAT, CDR2 FQDESV (reference sequence). This CDR3 has 15 residues. V was cut by 1 base and J by 7 bases, with 11 bases left in between. In DNA, the CDR3 is TGTGCCAGCAGCTTAGTCGGGGAAGGAAATTCACCCCTCCACTTT. This translates into CASSLVGEGNSPLHF.

The rearrangement joins TRBV2 to TRBJ1-1, with 9 bases aligning to TRBD1. The V gene's germline CDR1 is SNHLY and CDR2 FYNNEI. The CDR3 is 18 residues long. The V segment lost 1 base and the J segment 2 bases; nucleotides outside the gene matches: 11. Written as DNA, the CDR3 is TGTGCCAGCAGTGAAGTCGGAGGGACAGGGACTGATAACACTGAAGCTTTCTTT. Protein sequence: CASSEVGGTGTDNTEAFF.

The rearrangement links TRBV2 to TRBJ2-7; the D gene is possibly TRBD2 (6 bases). V shed 10 bases and J shed 8 bases, with 21 bases lying between them. The V gene's germline CDR1 is SNHLY and CDR2 FYNNEI. The CDR3 sequence is 13 residues long. The CDR3 DNA is TGTGCCACCGGGTTATCGGGAGAGGGGAAGCAGTACTTC. Translating it yields CATGLSGEGKQYF.

The rearrangement joins TRBV4-3 to TRBJ2-5; D may be TRBD1 (6 bases). The CDR3 has 13 residues. Deletions cut 1 base from V and 4 bases from J, with 7 bases between. Germline CDR1 and CDR2: LGHNA and YSLEER. The CDR3 spells CASSQVDRETQYF. The CDR3 DNA sequence: TGCGCCAGCAGCCAAGTGGACAGAGAGACCCAGTACTTC.

The chain has TRBV30 and TRBJ1-2, with 8 bases lining up with TRBD1. This CDR3 is 13 amino acids long. CDR1 is GTSNPN, CDR2 SVGIG, per germline (reference sequence). Trimming took 5 bases from V and 1 from J; bases not matched to a gene: 3. CDR3 protein: CAWGGQGNYGYTF. CDR3 nucleotide sequence: TGTGCCTGGGGCGGACAGGGTAACTATGGCTACACCTTC. The full variable domain, in which reference TRBV30 and TRBJ1-2 provide the parts outside the CDR3, is SQTIHQWPATLVQPVGSPLSLECTVEGTSNPNLYWYRQAAGRGLQLLFYSVGIGQISSEVPQNLSASRPQDRQFILSSKKLLLSDSGFYLCAWGGQGNYGYTFGSGTRLTVV.

The chain joins TRBV7-2 to TRBJ1-5, with unresolved D. The V gene lost 4 bases and the J gene lost 2 bases, with 12 bases spanning the gap. CDR3 size: 15 residues. CDR1 is SGHTA and CDR2 is FQGNSA in the germline V gene. The CDR3 region is CASSSSSAGNQPQHF. The CDR3 bases are TGTGCCAGCAGCTCCTCGTCGGCGGGCAATCAGCCCCAGCATTTT.

The V call is TRBV6-5, the J call TRBJ1-4; D is possibly TRBD1 (6 bases). V was shortened by 2 bases and J by 5 bases, with 6 bases between the two germline ends. Germline V gives CDR1 MNHEY, CDR2 SVGAGI. The CDR3 totals 13 residues. CDR3 sequence (DNA): TGTGCCAGCAGTTACAGGGGGAATGAAAAACTGTTTTTT. Translation: CASSYRGNEKLFF.

This chain joins TRBV7-8 and TRBJ1-6; D not resolved. The CDR3 covers 13 residues. V shed 2 bases and J shed 8 bases, with 7 bases lying between them. Germline values: CDR1 SGHVS, CDR2 FQNEAQ. This CDR3 reads CASSLFLHSPLHF. The DNA of the CDR3 is TGTGCCAGCAGCTTATTCCTCCATTCACCCCTCCACTTT.

The V call is TRBV6-5, the J call TRBJ1-1; D not resolved. V was shortened by 5 bases and J by 4 bases, with 11 bases between the two germline ends. The V gene's germline CDR1 is MNHEY and CDR2 SVGAGI. The CDR3 has 13 residues. Here the CDR3 reads CASSPGLGTEAFF. DNA of the CDR3: TGTGCCAGCAGTCCAGGCCTGGGCACTGAAGCTTTCTTT.

This chain links TRBV27 with TRBJ2-7; 8 bases match TRBD2. CDR1 MNHEY and CDR2 SMNVEV come from the germline V gene (reference sequence). The length of the CDR3 is 16 residues. The ends lost 0 bases at V and 4 bases at J; junction bases unmatched: 8. The CDR3 spells CASSLSEREKGYEQYF. The CDR3 region has the DNA TGTGCCAGCAGTTTATCCGAGCGGGAGAAGGGTTACGAGCAGTACTTC.

The chain joins TRBV6-2 or TRBV6-3 to TRBJ2-1; TRBD2 aligns across 8 bases. The germline V gene has CDR1 MNHEY and CDR2 SVGEGT. V lost 2 bases to trimming and J lost 7 bases; unmatched junction nucleotides: 13. This CDR3 has 17 residues. The chain's CDR3 is CASSYHTGTRGKNEQFF. The CDR3 nucleotides are TGTGCCAGCAGTTACCACACTGGGACTAGGGGTAAGAATGAGCAGTTCTTC.

V usage is TRBV3-1 (or the pseudogene TRBV3-2) and J usage is TRBJ2-1; D perhaps matches TRBD2 (5 bases). V lost 3 bases to trimming and J lost 9 bases, with 9 bases between them. The CDR3 sequence is 12 residues long. CDR1 is LGHDT and CDR2 is YNNKEL in the germline V gene (reference sequence). The CDR3 loop is CASSHPSGEQFF. The CDR3 DNA reads as TGTGCCAGCAGCCACCCGAGCGGTGAGCAGTTCTTC.

V usage is TRBV9 and J usage is TRBJ2-1; no clear D gene. Trimming shortened V by 1 base and J by 9 bases, and 17 bases separated the two germline ends. Germline V lookup: CDR1 SGDLS, CDR2 YYNGEE. This CDR3 comprises 15 residues. CDR3: CASSVLNAPSGEQFF. CDR3 DNA: TGTGCCAGCAGCGTACTTAACGCCCCTAGTGGTGAGCAGTTCTTC.

The chain joins TRBV5-6 to TRBJ1-5; weak D call: TRBD1 (5 bases). The CDR3 sequence is 15 residues long. CDR1 and CDR2 (germline): SGHDT, YYEEEE. V dropped 4 bases and J dropped 5 bases, with 16 bases sitting between them. The CDR3, as DNA: TGTGCCAGCAGCCTTACGGGGAGGGGTGATCAGCCCCAGCATTTT. This gives the protein CASSLTGRGDQPQHF.

This chain joins TRBV6-2 or TRBV6-3 and TRBJ2-1; TRBD2 agrees at 13 bases. The ends lost 2 bases at V and 10 bases at J; junction bases unmatched: 20. Germline CDR1 and CDR2: MNHEY and SVGEGT. The CDR3 totals 20 residues. CDR3 coding DNA: TGTGCCAGCAGTTACGGGCACAAAATGACGGGACTAGCGGGAAGGAAGGAGCAGTTCTTC. It is translated as CASSYGHKMTGLAGRKEQFF.

The chain uses TRBV7-9 and TRBJ2-2; tentatively, D is TRBD1 (6 bases). Trimming left V 5 bases short and J 8 bases short, with 21 bases between. Germline values: CDR1 SEHNR, CDR2 FQNEAQ (reference sequence). CDR3 length: 16 residues. This CDR3 reads CASSPIDRLLSGELFF. In DNA form, the CDR3 reads TGTGCCAGCAGCCCAATTGACAGGCTTCTGAGTGGGGAGCTGTTTTTT.

This rearrangement joins TRBV19 to TRBJ1-5; TRBD1 agrees at 9 bases. Per germline, CDR1 LNHDA and CDR2 SQIVND (reference sequence). The CDR3 runs to 15 residues. The trim removed 6 bases at V and 2 bases at J, leaving 5 bases unmatched. CDR3 coding DNA: TGTGCCAGTAGCCCGGGACAGGGAGGCAATCAGCCCCAGCATTTT. Translation: CASSPGQGGNQPQHF.

The V call is TRBV4-3, the J call TRBJ2-7; D is possibly TRBD1 (5 bases). V was trimmed by 0 bases and J by 1 base, leaving 10 bases between them. The CDR3 extends over 15 amino acids. Per germline, CDR1 LGHNA and CDR2 YSLEER. In DNA, the CDR3 is TGCGCCAGCAGCCAAGAAAACAGGTTTTCCTACGAGCAGTACTTC. It encodes CASSQENRFSYEQYF.

This clone has only a few counts. The chain employs TRBV2 and TRBJ2-2, with TRBD1 identical over 7 bases. Germline trimming cut 3 bases from V and 4 bases from J; bases unmatched to any gene: 2. Per germline, CDR1 SNHLY and CDR2 FYNNEI. The CDR3 runs 14 residues. The CDR3 sequence is CASSDPGGTGELFF. The CDR3, as DNA: TGTGCCAGCAGTGATCCAGGGGGCACCGGGGAGCTGTTTTTT. Based on the CDR3 plus reference TRBV2 and TRBJ2-2, the full variable domain is EPEVTQTPSHQVTQMGQEVILRCVPISNHLYFYWYRQILGQKVEFLVSFYNNEISEKSEIFDDQFSVERPDGSNFTLKIRSTKLEDSAMYFCASSDPGGTGELFFGEGSRLTVL.

V gene TRBV5-4 combines with J gene TRBJ2-1, with 10 bases that match TRBD2. Germline CDR1 is SGHNT and CDR2 is YYREEE (reference sequence). The V gene end was trimmed by 2 bases and the J gene end by 6 bases; junction bases not matched to a gene: 5. The CDR3 has 15 amino acids. The CDR3 bases are TGTGCCAGCAGCTTAGAGCTAGCGGGGGCCAATGAGCAGTTCTTC. Encoded protein: CASSLELAGANEQFF.

The chain couples TRBV5-1 to TRBJ2-7, with D perhaps TRBD1 (6 bases). The length of the CDR3 is 15 residues. V was clipped by 0 bases and J by 2 bases, with 12 bases between them. CDR1 and CDR2 (germline): SGHRS, YFSETQ. The CDR3 sequence: CASSLDSGTTYEQYF. In nucleotides, the CDR3 is TGCGCCAGCAGCTTGGATTCAGGGACAACCTACGAGCAGTACTTC.

The chain carries TRBV9 and TRBJ2-1; TRBD2 matches 7 bases. Trimming at V came to 0 bases and at J to 4 bases, leaving 7 bases not matched to a gene. This CDR3 region has 16 residues. Germline V gives CDR1 SGDLS, CDR2 YYNGEE. This chain's CDR3 is CASSVAAGVSYNEQFF. The CDR3 coding sequence is TGTGCCAGCAGCGTAGCGGCGGGAGTATCATACAATGAGCAGTTCTTC.

This sequence joins TRBV27 and TRBJ1-3; D is unclear. CDR3 length: 13 residues. Germline V CDR1 and CDR2: MNHEY, SMNVEV (reference sequence). V was trimmed by 3 bases and J by 2 bases, leaving 5 bases between them. The CDR3 bases are TGTGCCAGCAGTTTGAGGGCTGGAAACACCATATATTTT. As protein: CASSLRAGNTIYF.

The genes are TRBV28 and TRBJ2-1; a weak D match, TRBD2 (6 bases). The CDR3 has 15 residues. The germline gives CDR1 MDHEN, CDR2 SYDVKM. Between the trimmed V and J ends, which lost 2 bases and 6 bases, there was a span of 14 bases. The CDR3 spells CASSLGGFIGNEQFF. CDR3 in DNA: TGTGCCAGCAGTTTAGGGGGGTTTATTGGCAATGAGCAGTTCTTC.

The chain uses TRBV6-6 and TRBJ1-5; no reliable D call. Germline V CDR1 and CDR2: MNHNY, SVGAGI (reference sequence). The CDR3 spans 16 residues. V was trimmed by 2 bases and J by 0 bases, leaving 11 bases between them. The CDR3 DNA reads TGTGCCAGCAGTTACGTCCAGTACTATAGCAATCAGCCCCAGCATTTT. Translated, it gives CASSYVQYYSNQPQHF.

The chain combines TRBV7-9 with TRBJ2-5, with 9 bases lining up with TRBD1. The germline V gene encodes CDR1 SEHNR and CDR2 FQNEAQ (reference sequence). This CDR3 contains 14 residues. The junction had 4 bases not matched to a gene; V was cut back by 6 bases and J by 2 bases. CDR3 amino acids: CASRLGQGQETQYF. DNA for the CDR3: TGTGCCAGCAGACTAGGACAGGGGCAAGAGACCCAGTACTTC. Together with reference TRBV7-9 and TRBJ2-5, the CDR3 gives the full variable domain: DTGVSQNPRHKITKRGQNVTFRCDPISEHNRLYWYRQTLGQGPEFLTYFQNEAQLEKSRLLSDRFSAERPKGSFSTLEIQRTEQGDSAMYLCASRLGQGQETQYFGPGTRLLVL.

This clone was seen once. The rearrangement links TRBV9 to TRBJ2-1; 11 bases are a match to TRBD2. J was trimmed by 4 bases and V by 3 bases; bases with no gene match: 3. This CDR3 has 15 residues. CDR1 SGDLS and CDR2 YYNGEE come from the germline V gene. CDR3 sequence: CASSEIAGGYNEQFF. In DNA, the CDR3 is TGTGCCAGCAGCGAGATAGCGGGAGGGTACAATGAGCAGTTCTTC.

J is TRBJ1-4 and V is TRBV19; 8 nucleotides align to TRBD1. The V segment lost 5 bases and the J segment 8 bases; nucleotides outside the gene matches: 10. Germline V gene data show CDR1 as LNHDA and CDR2 as SQIVND (reference sequence). The CDR3 loop spans 15 amino acids. The CDR3 DNA sequence: TGTGCCAGTAGTCCAGGGGGCACCGTCGGAGAAAAACTGTTTTTT. Encoded protein: CASSPGGTVGEKLFF.

The chain carries TRBV4-2 and TRBJ2-7; unclear D gene. The CDR3 is 14 amino acids. The ends were cut back, 0 bases at V and 1 base at J, with 7 bases in the middle. Looked up from germline, CDR1 is LGHNA and CDR2 is YNFKEQ. The DNA for the CDR3 is TGTGCCAGCAGCCAAGAGAGCGTATCCTACGAGCAGTACTTC. Protein product: CASSQESVSYEQYF.